The rows below give T cell receptor beta chains drawn from one sample of a study of molecular identifiers for immune sequencing clone quantification. TCRdb analysed the PCR reads with MiXCR anew, one entry per CDR3 protein. The table records a few hundred thousand distinct CDR3 sequences, roughly a fifth of them present only once. The sequenced material came from naive CD8+ T cells from blood, with Jurkat cell RNA spiked in. These receptors came from a human donor in good health. Some libraries in this study had Jurkat cell RNA spiked in. Each CDR3 is given with its conserved first and last residue. Fields, in order: D gene, J gene, clone size, V gene, CDR3 DNA, CDR3 protein. D genes are given only for firm matches. Clone size is stated in some rows and not others, as once, few, many or a class when expanded.

TRBD2 | TRBJ2-6 | many | TRBV12-3/TRBV12-4 | TGTGCCAGCAGTACCACAGGGACTAGTGGGGCCAACGTCCTGACTTTC | CASSTTGTSGANVLTF
TRBD2 | TRBJ2-5 | NA | TRBV9 | TGTGCCAGCAGCACCAACCCACGACTAGCGGCAAGGCAAGAGACCCAGTACTTC | CASSTNPRLAARQETQYF
TRBD2 | TRBJ2-3 | many | TRBV5-6 | TGTGCCAGCAGCTTGGGGAGGACTAGCATTACGGTGAGCACAGATACGCAGTATTTT | CASSLGRTSITVSTDTQYF
TRBD1 | TRBJ2-7 | NA | TRBV28 | TGTGCCAGCAGACTTACAGGGGGCACTAACTACGAGCAGTACTTC | CASRLTGGTNYEQYF
TRBD1 | TRBJ1-1 | many | TRBV30 | TGTGCCTGCGACGGGGACAGGGGGCAAACTGAAGCTTTCTTT | CACDGDRGQTEAFF
TRBD2 | TRBJ2-5 | NA | TRBV7-6 | TGTGCCAGCGGCTCGGGACTAGCGGGGGCACAAGAGACCCAGTACTTC | CASGSGLAGAQETQYF
NA | TRBJ2-1 | NA | TRBV27 | TGTGCCAGCCGGGCGATCAATGAGCAGTTCTTC | CASRAINEQFF
NA | TRBJ2-3 | NA | TRBV12-5 | TGTGCTAGTGCCTACGGGGCGATTGACACAGATACGCAGTATTTT | CASAYGAIDTDTQYF
TRBD1 | TRBJ2-7 | many | TRBV29-1 | TGCAGCGTTGCGGGACAGGGGACTGCCGAGCAGTACTTC | CSVAGQGTAEQYF
NA | TRBJ1-1 | many | TRBV4-3 | TGCGCCAGCAGCCCCCTTTTGATTTCGGGTACTGAAGCTTTCTTT | CASSPLLISGTEAFF
NA | TRBJ2-3 | NA | TRBV27 | TGTGCCAGCAGTTCGTATAGCGGGGCTCCCCAGGGGGCAGATACGCAGTATTTT | CASSSYSGAPQGADTQYF
NA | TRBJ1-1 | once | TRBV21-1 | TGTGCCAGCAGCAAAGTACGGTCACGCCCTGAAGCTCTCTTT | CASSKVRSRPEALF
TRBD2 | TRBJ2-3 | few | TRBV6-2/TRBV6-3 | TGTGCCAGCAGTTACGTACAGGAATCAGCGGGAACAGATACGCAGTATTTT | CASSYVQESAGTDTQYF
NA | TRBJ2-7 | many | TRBV29-1 | TGCAGCGTTGCAGGGATTGGCTACGAGCAGTACTTC | CSVAGIGYEQYF
NA | TRBJ1-1 | few | TRBV7-9 | TGTGCCAGCAGCTTAGCGCTGGGGTGGAGCACTGAAGCTTTCTTT | CASSLALGWSTEAFF
TRBD2 | TRBJ2-3 | many | TRBV29-1 | TGCAGCGTTGATACTAGCGGGAGTAAGGCAGATACGCAGTATTTT | CSVDTSGSKADTQYF
TRBD2 | TRBJ2-1 | few | TRBV6-5 | TGTGCCAGCAGTTCCAAAATAGCGGGCAGCTCCTACAATGAGCAGTTCTTC | CASSSKIAGSSYNEQFF
TRBD2 | TRBJ2-7 | NA | TRBV28 | TGTGCCAGCAGCGGGACTAGCGGGAACTACGAGCGGTACTTC | CASSGTSGNYERYF
NA | TRBJ1-2 | NA | TRBV9 | TGTGCCAGCAGCGTAGACACCGCCGGCTATGGCTACACCTTC | CASSVDTAGYGYTF
TRBD1 | TRBJ2-7 | many | TRBV4-3 | TGCGCCAGCAGCCAGGATTACAGGGGGCGCTCCTACGAGCAGTACTTC | CASSQDYRGRSYEQYF
TRBD2 | TRBJ2-7 | many | TRBV6-2/TRBV6-3 | TGTGCCAGCAGTAACCCGGGACTAGCGAGCTACGAGCAGTACTTC | CASSNPGLASYEQYF
NA | TRBJ1-1 | NA | TRBV9 | TGTGCCAGCAGCCCAATCCCCGATAACACTGAAGCTTTCTTT | CASSPIPDNTEAFF
NA | TRBJ2-7 | few | TRBV20-1 | TGCAGTGCCAACCCCCCCGAGGGACCCTACGAGCAGTACTTC | CSANPPEGPYEQYF
NA | TRBJ1-3 | many | TRBV7-8 | TGTGCCAGCAGCTTAGATCCGGGCCTCTACCCTGGAAACACCATATATTTT | CASSLDPGLYPGNTIYF
TRBD1 | TRBJ2-3 | NA | TRBV27 | TGTGCCAGCAGTTTTATGGGACAGGGCACAGATACGCAGTATTTT | CASSFMGQGTDTQYF
TRBD2 | TRBJ2-7 | few | TRBV27 | TGTGCCAGCAGGTTAGTTAGTCTAGCGGGAGTATTAGAAGAGCAGTACTTC | CASRLVSLAGVLEEQYF
TRBD2 | TRBJ2-5 | NA | TRBV6-2/TRBV6-3 | TGTGCCAGCAGTTACCTAGCGGGGGCTCAAGAGACCCAGTACTTC | CASSYLAGAQETQYF
NA | TRBJ1-2 | few | TRBV4-1 | TGCGCCAGCAGCCAAGTTCAGTCCTATGGCTACACCTTC | CASSQVQSYGYTF
NA | TRBJ2-3 | many | TRBV6-5 | TGTGCCAGCAGTTACGTCGGGGGCACAGATACGCAGTATTTT | CASSYVGGTDTQYF
NA | TRBJ2-7 | NA | TRBV27 | TGTGCCAGCAGTTCTAGTCAAAGCGAGCAGTACTTC | CASSSSQSEQYF
NA | TRBJ2-7 | many | TRBV29-1 | TGCAGCGTTGAATTCCCGACCCCGTCTTTGGGCGAGCAGTACTTC | CSVEFPTPSLGEQYF
NA | TRBJ1-1 | few | TRBV21-1 | TGTGCCAGCAGCAAAAAAATTATGCGAACGGGGCCCTTACCTTGGGGGAACACTGAAGCTTTCTTT | CASSKKIMRTGPLPWGNTEAFF
NA | TRBJ2-3 | NA | TRBV4-3 | TGCGCCAGCAGCCAAGAAGGGGACTCCCGGGGTTTGGATACGCAGTATTTT | CASSQEGDSRGLDTQYF
TRBD2 | TRBJ2-1 | few | TRBV20-1 | TGCAGTGCCGCGTCGATCCTTAGCGGGAGCCCCGCCCTCTTC | CSAASILSGSPALF
TRBD1 | TRBJ1-2 | few | TRBV12-3/TRBV12-4 | TGTGCCAGTACAAAGGGACAGCTTGCCCGCTTTATCTATGGCTACACCTTC | CASTKGQLARFIYGYTF
NA | TRBJ1-6 | many | TRBV4-1 | TGCGCCAGCAGCCAAGAGCCCGACTATAATTCACCCCTCCACTTT | CASSQEPDYNSPLHF
NA | TRBJ1-2 | NA | TRBV2 | TGTGCCAGCAGTGAAGAGGTCCGGTTCTATGGCTACACCTTC | CASSEEVRFYGYTF
NA | TRBJ2-7 | many | TRBV4-3 | TGCGCCAGCAGCCAAGGTTTGCAGTACGAGCAGTACTTC | CASSQGLQYEQYF
NA | TRBJ1-1 | few | TRBV30 | TGTGCCTGGAGTGTAGGAGCCTCCGGGGGGAAAGCTTTCTTT | CAWSVGASGGKAFF
TRBD1 | TRBJ2-1 | NA | TRBV28 | TGTGCCAGCAGTTCCATACCTGGGACAGGGGGCGTAGCGTCCCCTACCAATGAGCAGTTCTTC | CASSSIPGTGGVASPTNEQFF
NA | TRBJ2-5 | NA | TRBV2 | TGTGCCAGCAGTGAGTGGACTGAAATCGAGGGCCAGTACTTC | CASSEWTEIEGQYF
NA | TRBJ2-5 | NA | TRBV5-3 | TGTGCCAGCAGCTTGGCCAAGGGCACTCGGGAGACCCAGTACTTC | CASSLAKGTRETQYF
TRBD1 | TRBJ1-1 | many | TRBV12-3/TRBV12-4 | TGTGCCAGCAGTTCCTTGAGCGAGGGGGCCGCTGAAGCTTTCTTT | CASSSLSEGAAEAFF
TRBD2 | TRBJ2-3 | NA | TRBV20-1 | TGCAGTGCCCGAGGCGGGAGTTCCACAGATACGCAGTATTTT | CSARGGSSTDTQYF
NA | TRBJ1-1 | many | TRBV29-1 | TGCAGCGTACAGGTCACTGAAGCTTTCTTT | CSVQVTEAFF
TRBD2 | TRBJ2-1 | NA | TRBV7-9 | TGTGCCGGGAGCGGTGTAGCGGGGGTTGCCTACAATGAGCAGTTCTTC | CAGSGVAGVAYNEQFF
NA | TRBJ2-7 | NA | TRBV7-9 | TGTGCCAGCAGCTTAGGAGGGGGGGGGGCGCCCGGAGTCGTGCAGTACTTC | CASSLGGGGAPGVVQYF
NA | TRBJ1-2 | NA | TRBV30 | TGTGCCTGGAGGTCCGGGTCCTATGGCTACACCTTC | CAWRSGSYGYTF
TRBD2 | TRBJ2-2 | NA | TRBV4-1 | TGCGCCAGCAGCCAGCTAGCGGGAGGAGGGGAGCTGGTTTTT | CASSQLAGGGELVF
NA | TRBJ2-3 | NA | TRBV6-1 | TGTGCCAGCAGTGAAGAACCGCGGCTCCCCGGGGGTACGCAGTATTTT | CASSEEPRLPGGTQYF
TRBD2 | TRBJ2-3 | few | TRBV9 | TGTGCCAGCAGCGTAGGGGTTTTGACTAGCGGGGGAGATACGCAGTATTTT | CASSVGVLTSGGDTQYF
TRBD2 | TRBJ2-7 | many | TRBV7-2 | TGTGCCAGCAGCTCAAGAGTAGCGGGAGGGCCCCACGAGCAGTACTTC | CASSSRVAGGPHEQYF
TRBD1 | TRBJ1-4 | NA | TRBV19 | TGTGCCAGTACAGGGGACAGAACAACTAATGAAAAACTGTTTTTT | CASTGDRTTNEKLFF